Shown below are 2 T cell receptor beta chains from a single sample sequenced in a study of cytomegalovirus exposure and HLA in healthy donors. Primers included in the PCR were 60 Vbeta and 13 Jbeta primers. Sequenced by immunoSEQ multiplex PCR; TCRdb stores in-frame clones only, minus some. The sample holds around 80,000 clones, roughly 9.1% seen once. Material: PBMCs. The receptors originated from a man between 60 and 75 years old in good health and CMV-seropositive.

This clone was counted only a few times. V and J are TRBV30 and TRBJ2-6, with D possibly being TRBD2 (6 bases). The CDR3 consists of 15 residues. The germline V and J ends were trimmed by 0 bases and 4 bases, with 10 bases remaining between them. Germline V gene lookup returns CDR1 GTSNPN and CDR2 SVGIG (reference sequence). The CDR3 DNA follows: TGTGCCTGGAGTGTCTGGGAGGCAGGGGCCAACGTCCTGACTTTC. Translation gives CAWSVWEAGANVLTF.

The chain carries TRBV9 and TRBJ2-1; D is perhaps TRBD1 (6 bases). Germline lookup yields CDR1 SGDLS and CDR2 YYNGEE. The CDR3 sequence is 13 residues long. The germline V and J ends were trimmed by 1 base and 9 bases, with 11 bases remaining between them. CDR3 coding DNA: TGTGCCAGCAGCGTACTGCAGGGGACTGAGCAGTTCTTC. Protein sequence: CASSVLQGTEQFF.